These 22 T cell receptor beta chains came from one sample sequenced in a study of blood T cell repertoires in COVID-19. Data came from immunoSEQ multiplex PCR; TCRdb stores just in-frame clones and leaves some out. The repertoire holds about 170,000 clones, with approximately 87% as singletons. The sample consisted of peripheral blood. All receptors derive from an older woman with COVID-19, enrolled during active disease.

This chain uses TRBV4-2 with TRBJ2-1, with a weak D call TRBD1 (5 bases). The CDR3 extends over 15 amino acids. Deletions cut 0 bases from V and 8 bases from J, with 14 bases between. Germline CDR1 is LGHNA and CDR2 is YNFKEQ. The CDR3 DNA sequence: TGTGCCAGCAGCCAAGAGTACAGGCTTGGGGATGAGCAGTTCTTC. Translating gives CASSQEYRLGDEQFF.

Comment on this clone: Other DNA sequences in this specimen translate into the identical CDR3. The chain employs TRBV20-1 and TRBJ2-5; possible D gene TRBD2, 5 bases. The germline V gene encodes CDR1 DFQATT and CDR2 SNEGSKA (reference sequence). The CDR3 spans 11 residues. V was pared by 6 bases and J by 5 bases, with 10 bases between. In nucleotides, the CDR3 is TGCAGTGCCCGAACGGGGGAGACCCAGTACTTC. As protein: CSARTGETQYF.

The rearrangement links TRBV4-3 to TRBJ2-3; 7 nucleotides agree with TRBD1. The germline V gene encodes CDR1 LGHNA and CDR2 YSLEER. The V segment lost 0 bases and the J segment 1 base; nucleotides outside the gene matches: 13. The CDR3 loop spans 19 amino acids. CDR3 residues: CASSQDLPLGGLGTDTQYF. As DNA, the CDR3 is TGCGCCAGCAGCCAAGATCTGCCCCTAGGGGGCTTGGGCACAGATACGCAGTATTTT.

The CDR3 protein is CATSDSGQGRTDEQFF. DNA for the CDR3: TGTGCCACCAGTGATTCCGGACAGGGGAGAACAGATGAGCAGTTCTTC. V is TRBV24-1 and J is TRBJ2-1; TRBD1 agrees at 9 bases. V was pared by 2 bases and J by 8 bases, with 9 bases of the junction left unmatched. This CDR3 has 16 amino acids. Germline loops: CDR1 KGHDR, CDR2 SFDVKD.

The J gene is TRBJ1-5, the V gene TRBV7-2, with D perhaps matching TRBD1 (5 bases). CDR3 length equals 16 residues. Germline lookup yields CDR1 SGHTA and CDR2 FQGNSA. The V end was cut by 3 bases, the J end by 7 bases, with 19 bases between. In DNA form, the CDR3 reads TGTGCCAGCAGCTTTAGGGGAGGGGCAACCAAGCAGCCCCAGCATTTT. This translates into CASSFRGGATKQPQHF.

The chain has TRBV7-2 and TRBJ2-5, with TRBD2 matching 9 bases. Germline-derived CDR1 and CDR2 are SGHTA and FQGNSA. The CDR3 covers 14 residues. V lost 5 bases and J lost 4; bases outside the gene matches: 5. The CDR3 region is CASSPYSGRETQYF. For the CDR3, the DNA is TGTGCCAGCAGCCCTTATAGCGGGAGAGAGACCCAGTACTTC. The variable domain in full, completed from reference TRBV7-2 and TRBJ2-5, reads GAGVSQSPSNKVTEKGKDVELRCDPISGHTALYWYRQSLGQGLEFLIYFQGNSAPDKSGLPSDRFSAERTGGSVSTLTIQRTQQEDSAVYLCASSPYSGRETQYFGPGTRLLVL.

V and J are TRBV6-2 or TRBV6-3 and TRBJ2-1; 7 bases line up with TRBD2. The V segment lost 4 bases and the J segment 13 bases; nucleotides outside the gene matches: 7. There are 12 residues in the CDR3. The germline V gene has CDR1 MNHEY and CDR2 SVGEGT. The CDR3 here is CASSLGAGVQFF. The CDR3 nucleotides are TGTGCCAGCAGTTTAGGCGCGGGGGTACAGTTCTTC.

The rearrangement joins TRBV3-1 (or the pseudogene TRBV3-2) to TRBJ2-7, with 9 bases that match TRBD1. The CDR3 covers 13 residues. The trim removed 4 bases at V and 3 bases at J, leaving 1 base unmatched. Germline V gives CDR1 LGHDT, CDR2 YNNKEL (reference sequence). CDR3: CASSLGQGYEQYF. The CDR3 nucleotides are TGTGCCAGCAGCCTGGGACAGGGCTACGAGCAGTACTTC.

V gene TRBV28 combines with J gene TRBJ1-4; TRBD1 aligns across 10 bases. With 8 bases clipped from V and 4 bases from J, the junction kept 4 bases outside the gene matches. Germline loops: CDR1 MDHEN, CDR2 SYDVKM. The CDR3 spans 14 residues. CDR3 coding DNA: TGTGCCAGCGGGACAGGGGTTTATAATGAAAAACTGTTTTTT. Amino acid sequence: CASGTGVYNEKLFF.

This clone was seen a few times. The chain is built from TRBV5-6 and TRBJ1-4; possibly TRBD1 for D (6 bases). Germline CDR1 and CDR2: SGHDT and YYEEEE. The CDR3 runs 17 residues. V was clipped by 4 bases and J by 4 bases, with 20 bases between them. Here the CDR3 reads CASSQKTGIGFNEKLFF. The CDR3 bases are TGTGCCAGCAGCCAGAAAACAGGGATAGGCTTTAATGAAAAACTGTTTTTT.

V and J are TRBV9 and TRBJ2-1, with D possibly TRBD2 on 5 matching bases. Trimming stripped 7 bases from V and 0 bases from J, with 14 bases between. The germline CDR1 and CDR2 sequences are SGDLS and YYNGEE. The CDR3 sequence is 15 residues long. CDR3 amino acids: CASDRTGDSYNEQFF. CDR3 nucleotides: TGTGCCAGCGACCGGACTGGGGACTCCTACAATGAGCAGTTCTTC.

The genes are TRBV7-9 and TRBJ2-3; tentatively, D is TRBD2 (6 bases). This CDR3 spans 14 amino acids. Deletions cut 5 bases from V and 1 base from J, with 10 bases between. The V gene's germline CDR1 is SEHNR and CDR2 FQNEAQ (reference sequence). CDR3 loop: CASSNSGRTDTQYF. As DNA, the CDR3 is TGTGCCAGCAGCAATAGCGGTCGCACAGATACGCAGTATTTT.

The rearrangement uses TRBV6-5 and TRBJ1-1; the D gene is possibly TRBD1 (6 bases). Deletions cut 1 base from V and 1 base from J, with 13 bases between. CDR1 is MNHEY, CDR2 SVGAGI, per germline. The CDR3 sequence is 16 residues long. Here the CDR3 DNA reads TGTGCCAGCAGTTACTTCCAGGGGCAATGGAACACTGAAGCTTTCTTT. This codes for CASSYFQGQWNTEAFF.

The chain joins TRBV18 to TRBJ1-2, with no clear D. Trimming left V 3 bases short and J 0 bases short, with 5 bases between. The CDR3 is 13 amino acids. Germline-derived CDR1 and CDR2 are KGHSH and LQKENI. CDR3 in DNA: TGTGCCAGCTCACCCGCAGCTAACTATGGCTACACCTTC. Protein sequence: CASSPAANYGYTF. Together with reference TRBV18 and TRBJ1-2, the CDR3 gives the full variable domain: NAGVMQNPRHLVRRRGQEARLRCSPMKGHSHVYWYRQLPEEGLKFMVYLQKENIIDESGMPKERFSAEFPKEGPSILRIQQVVRGDSAAYFCASSPAANYGYTFGSGTRLTVV.

V gene TRBV5-4 combines with J gene TRBJ2-4; 13 bases agree with TRBD2. CDR3 length equals 16 residues. Losses at the gene ends were 4 bases for V and 7 bases for J; bases not matched to a gene: 8. In germline, CDR1 is SGHNT, CDR2 YYREEE (reference sequence). The CDR3 here is CASSVGTSGNLNIQYF. In DNA form, the CDR3 reads TGTGCCAGCAGCGTGGGGACTAGCGGGAATCTGAACATTCAGTACTTC. The whole variable domain, filled in from reference TRBV5-4 and TRBJ2-4, reads ETGVTQSPTHLIKTRGQQVTLRCSSQSGHNTVSWYQQALGQGPQFIFQYYREEENGRGNFPPRFSGLQFPNYSSELNVNALELDDSALYLCASSVGTSGNLNIQYFGAGTRLSVL.

The chain uses TRBV20-1 and TRBJ2-5; D uncertain. The CDR3 has 10 amino acids. Trimming stripped 7 bases from V and 4 bases from J, with 7 bases between. CDR1 DFQATT and CDR2 SNEGSKA come from the germline V gene (reference sequence). Here the CDR3 reads CSVRRETQYF. CDR3 bases: TGCAGTGTTCGGAGAGAGACCCAGTACTTC.

V usage is TRBV3-1 (or the pseudogene TRBV3-2) and J usage is TRBJ1-3; D remains unclear. The CDR3 spans 17 residues. Germline V CDR1 and CDR2: LGHDT, YNNKEL (reference sequence). V was trimmed by 5 bases and J by 0 bases, leaving 17 bases between them. CDR3 protein: CASSSRGRTCSGNTIYF. The CDR3 DNA reads TGTGCCAGCAGCAGCCGGGGAAGGACCTGCTCTGGAAACACCATATATTTT.

The chain employs TRBV9 and TRBJ2-7; TRBD2 agrees at 13 bases. Germline assignment: CDR1 SGDLS and CDR2 YYNGEE. This CDR3 is built from 16 residues. Trimming cost V 4 bases and J 3 bases; bases outside gene matches: 7. The CDR3 bases are TGTGCCAGCAGCCCTGGACTAGCGGGAGTAATCTACGAGCAGTACTTC. This encodes CASSPGLAGVIYEQYF.

The chain uses TRBV3-1 (or the pseudogene TRBV3-2) and TRBJ2-3, with 10 nucleotides matching TRBD2. V trimming: 4 bases; J trimming: 6 bases; junction bases outside the gene matches: 10. CDR1 is LGHDT and CDR2 is YNNKEL in the germline V gene (reference sequence). CDR3 length: 16 residues. The CDR3 coding sequence is TGTGCCAGCAGCCCCCTAGCTAGCGGGAGCCCCGATACGCAGTATTTT. Translated, it gives CASSPLASGSPDTQYF.

The chain has TRBV5-1 and TRBJ2-1; 10 bases agree with TRBD1. The CDR3 has 15 residues. The V gene end was trimmed by 4 bases and the J gene end by 5 bases; junction bases not matched to a gene: 6. Germline CDR1 SGHRS, CDR2 YFSETQ. Here the CDR3 reads CASSLRQGANNEQFF. CDR3 DNA: TGCGCCAGCAGCCTTAGACAGGGGGCTAACAATGAGCAGTTCTTC.

V usage is TRBV11-2 and J usage is TRBJ2-1; D might be TRBD2 (5 bases). Looked up from germline, CDR1 is SGHAT and CDR2 is FQNNGV. The CDR3 has 17 amino acids. The V and J ends lost 5 bases and 2 bases respectively, with 19 bases between them. The CDR3 coding sequence is TGTGCCAGCAGCCCCCGTCTGAGCCGGGGAACCTACAATGAGCAGTTCTTC. This translates into CASSPRLSRGTYNEQFF.

The chain couples TRBV28 to TRBJ1-5, with D perhaps TRBD1 (6 bases). Trimming shortened V by 5 bases and J by 3 bases, and 11 bases separated the two germline ends. The CDR3 is made up of 14 amino acids. Looked up from germline, CDR1 is MDHEN and CDR2 is SYDVKM. The CDR3 nucleotides read TGTGCCAGCAGTCTGCAGGGGCCCAATCAGCCCCAGCATTTT. It codes for CASSLQGPNQPQHF.